This T cell receptor beta chain stems from a study of T-cell memory formation after mild COVID-19. This clonotype was seen only a few times. What it binds is not known. CDR1 is MNHNY and CDR2 is SVGAGI in the germline V gene (reference sequence). CDR3 length: 13 residues. Trimming stripped 7 bases from V and 0 bases from J, with 8 bases between. General study results and limits: A balance of CD4 and CD8 characterized clones contracting day 15 to 85, whereas later expanders leaned CD4+.

TCR alpha and TCR beta cDNA libraries with sample barcodes and UMIs came from 5'RACE using constant-segment primers. A single record per CDR3 protein comes from TCRdb applying MiXCR to the 5' RACE reads. The profile shows roughly 260,000 distinct CDR3 sequences, about 16% of them singletons. Specimen: PBMCs or a T cell subset sorted from them (not recorded which). V and J are TRBV6-6 and TRBJ2-3; D uncertain. This receptor was identified in a young man who had mild COVID-19 (a few samples of this study predate the infection). Cell type and time point are not known. For the CDR3, the DNA is TGTGCCAGCATCAAAGCTAGCACAGATACGCAGTATTTT. Translating it yields CASIKASTDTQYF.